These T cell receptor beta chains were read from a single sample in a study of T cells in Graves' hyperthyroidism and ophthalmopathy. TCRdb redid the calling of the multiplex PCR reads with MiXCR, one entry per CDR3 protein. The table lists about 480,000 distinct CDR3 sequences, 14% of them singletons. What was sequenced was blood. These receptors all stem from a woman younger than 30 with Graves' hyperthyroidism. The CDR3 runs from the conserved cysteine through the conserved F or W. D genes are given only for firm matches. The size entry is marked missing in some rows and otherwise reads once, few, many or a size class.

>NA|TRBV12-3/TRBV12-4|TRBJ1-1|many
TGTGCCAGCAGGCTCAGGGACGGCACTGAAGCTTTCTTT
CASRLRDGTEAFF
>NA|TRBV4-1|TRBJ2-5|NA
TGCGCCAGCAGCCAAGATGGGGAAAGGTGGGAGACCCAGTACTTC
CASSQDGERWETQYF
>TRBD1|TRBV4-1|TRBJ2-7|few
TGCGCCAGCAGCCAGCCCCGCAGGGGGCCTTCCTACGAGCAGTACTTC
CASSQPRRGPSYEQYF
>TRBD1|TRBV30|TRBJ2-1|many
TGTGCCTGGAGTGTACAGGGGAGTGAGCAGTTCTTC
CAWSVQGSEQFF
>NA|TRBV29-1|TRBJ2-7|many
TGCAGCGTTGAAGGAGGGGGGGCGGTCTACGAGCAGTACTTC
CSVEGGGAVYEQYF
>TRBD2|TRBV5-1|TRBJ2-1|many
TGCGCCAGCAGCCGGCTAGCGGGAGGGCACAATGAGCAGTTCTTC
CASSRLAGGHNEQFF
>NA|TRBV6-2/TRBV6-3|TRBJ1-5|many
TGTGCCAGCACCCCAATGGGAGTAAATCAGCCCCAGCATTTT
CASTPMGVNQPQHF
>NA|TRBV19|TRBJ1-1|NA
TGTGCCAGTAGTGCAACGAAGAACACTGAAGCTTTCTTT
CASSATKNTEAFF
>TRBD1|TRBV6-1|TRBJ2-1|many
TGTGCCAGCAGTCCGTTAGGGGGGACAGGGCCCTACAATGAGCAGTTCTTC
CASSPLGGTGPYNEQFF
>TRBD2|TRBV12-3/TRBV12-4|TRBJ2-1|many
TGTGCCAGCAGACCGACTAGCGGGAGGGGGTCGAATGAGCAGTTCTTC
CASRPTSGRGSNEQFF
>NA|TRBV6-1|TRBJ1-5|NA
TGTGCCAGCAGTACGAGGACGGTAAATCAGCCCCAGCATTTT
CASSTRTVNQPQHF
>TRBD1|TRBV29-1|TRBJ1-4|many
TGCAGCGTCCAAGGGGGCTTCAATGAAAAACTGTTTTTT
CSVQGGFNEKLFF
>NA|TRBV24-1|TRBJ1-2|few
TGTGCCACCAGTCCGGCCAGGGATTCTAACTATGGCTACACCTTC
CATSPARDSNYGYTF
>TRBD1|TRBV5-1|TRBJ2-3|few
TGCGCCAGCAGCTACCAACCGGGACAGGGAGATACGCAGTATTTT
CASSYQPGQGDTQYF
>NA|TRBV12-3/TRBV12-4|TRBJ2-7|NA
TGTGCCAGCAGTTTTAGCGACTACGAGCAGTACTTC
CASSFSDYEQYF
>TRBD1|TRBV29-1|TRBJ2-3|NA
TGCAGCGTGGGGACAGGGAACACAGATACGCAGTATTTT
CSVGTGNTDTQYF
>TRBD1|TRBV24-1|TRBJ1-1|many
TGTGCCACCAGTGATTCCCGACAGGGACTTTCCACTGAAGCTTTCTTT
CATSDSRQGLSTEAFF
>NA|TRBV19|TRBJ1-2|few
TGTGCCAGTAGTATCTCCGGACAGTACTATGGCTACACCTTC
CASSISGQYYGYTF
>NA|TRBV24-1|TRBJ1-5|many
TGTGCCACCAGTGAACAGCATAGCAATCAGCCCCAGCATTTT
CATSEQHSNQPQHF
>TRBD1|TRBV19|TRBJ2-7|NA
TGTGCCAGTAGTCCCACCCGCGACAGGGCCGAGCAGTACTTC
CASSPTRDRAEQYF
>NA|TRBV3-1|TRBJ1-2|few
TGTGCCAGCAGCCAGAGCCCCGGGACAATAAATAACTATGGCTACACCTTC
CASSQSPGTINNYGYTF
>NA|TRBV7-9|TRBJ1-1|few
TGTGCCAGCAGCAGGGGGGGGGCTGAAGCTTTCTTT
CASSRGGAEAFF
>TRBD2|TRBV7-9|TRBJ2-7|NA
TGTGCCAGCAGCCGAGAGGGACTAGCGGGCGCGTACGAGCAGTACTTC
CASSREGLAGAYEQYF
>NA|TRBV12-5|TRBJ2-1|NA
TGTGCTAGTGCCCCCGAGGGTGGGAGTCGGCGCAATGAGCAGTTCTTC
CASAPEGGSRRNEQFF
>NA|TRBV7-9|TRBJ2-7|NA
TGTGCCAGCAGCTCTGTAAGTAGTACAAGCGGCTACTCCTACGAGCAGTACTTC
CASSSVSSTSGYSYEQYF
>TRBD2|TRBV24-1|TRBJ2-3|many
TGTGCCACCGGAGGATTTGGAGGGACTAGTCGATCAGATACGCAGTATTTT
CATGGFGGTSRSDTQYF
>TRBD2|TRBV9|TRBJ2-5|many
TGTGCCAGCAGCGTAGGTCTAGCGGGGGATGGGTCGTACCAAGAGACCCAGTACTTC
CASSVGLAGDGSYQETQYF
>NA|TRBV7-9|TRBJ1-6|few
TGTGCCAGCAGCTTAGGGGACTTAGGAGGTACCCTCCACTTT
CASSLGDLGGTLHF
>NA|TRBV3-1|TRBJ2-6|NA
TGTGCCAGCAGCCAAGTGGGACTGCCCCCCGGGGCCAACGTCCTGACTTTC
CASSQVGLPPGANVLTF
>NA|TRBV20-1|TRBJ2-5|NA
TGCAGTGCCCCCCCACTAGCCGTCCAAGAGACCCAGTACTTC
CSAPPLAVQETQYF
>NA|TRBV2|TRBJ2-1|many
TGTGCCAGCAGTGAAGCGCTTAGGTTCAACAATGAGCAGTTCTTC
CASSEALRFNNEQFF
>NA|TRBV19|TRBJ1-1|few
TGTGCCAGTAGTAGGGAGGGAATGAACACTGAAGCTTTCTTT
CASSREGMNTEAFF
>NA|TRBV12-3/TRBV12-4|TRBJ2-7|many
TGTGCCAGCAGCCGGGAGTTTATTGAGCAGTACTTC
CASSREFIEQYF
>NA|TRBV6-1|TRBJ2-3|many
TGTGCCAGCAGTTACAAGGGGGGCACAGATACGCAGTATTTT
CASSYKGGTDTQYF
>NA|TRBV3-1|TRBJ1-1|many
TGTGCCAGCAGCAACATGAACACTGAAGCTTTCTTT
CASSNMNTEAFF
>TRBD1|TRBV11-2|TRBJ1-4|many
TGTGCCAGCAGCTCCATGGACAGGGGAAAGGAAAAACTGTTTTTT
CASSSMDRGKEKLFF
>TRBD2|TRBV7-2|TRBJ2-7|NA
TGTGCCAGCAGCCCGGCCAGCGGGAGGGACACCTACGAGCAGTACTTC
CASSPASGRDTYEQYF
>TRBD2|TRBV12-3/TRBV12-4|TRBJ2-5|NA
TGTGCCAGCAGTGCCGGACTAGCGGGAGGTACGCACGAGACCCAGTACTTC
CASSAGLAGGTHETQYF
>TRBD2|TRBV20-1|TRBJ2-3|NA
TGCAGTGCCCCCGAGGTCGTGGGATGGGGGGGAGATACGCAGTGTTTT
CSAPEVVGWGGDTQCF
>NA|TRBV7-6|TRBJ2-2|NA
TGTGCCAGCAGCCCGGACCGGCTGTTTTTT
CASSPDRLFF
>TRBD1|TRBV5-1|TRBJ1-1|many
TGCGCCAGCAGCTTGGGGGGAGGGACAGGGGCGAACACTGAAGCTTTCTTT
CASSLGGGTGANTEAFF
>TRBD2|TRBV11-2|TRBJ2-3|NA
TGTGCCAGCAGCCCCATGGGACTAGTGGGCACAGATACGCAGTATTTT
CASSPMGLVGTDTQYF
>NA|TRBV9|TRBJ2-5|many
TGTGCCAGCAGCGCCTCCCAGATCCAAGAGACCCAGTACTTC
CASSASQIQETQYF
>TRBD1|TRBV27|TRBJ2-1|NA
TGTGCCAGCAAAGGAAGGGGGACCCCAGGGGGCGGATCCTACAATGAGCAGTTCTTC
CASKGRGTPGGGSYNEQFF
>NA|TRBV5-4|TRBJ1-1|NA
TGTGCCAGCAGCTTGAGCGAAGGTGGGAACACTGAAGCTTTCTTT
CASSLSEGGNTEAFF
>NA|TRBV12-3/TRBV12-4|TRBJ1-2|few
TGTGCCAGCAGTTTAATGGGGCAGGGCCATGGCTACACCTTC
CASSLMGQGHGYTF
>TRBD2|TRBV7-2|TRBJ2-7|many
TGTGCCAGCAGCCAACGGGGGGTCCCCTACGAGCAGTACTTC
CASSQRGVPYEQYF
>TRBD1|TRBV29-1|TRBJ1-5|NA
TGCAGCGTCCAAGGGACAGGGGGTTCAGGAGGCAATCAGCCCCAGCATTTT
CSVQGTGGSGGNQPQHF
>NA|TRBV3-1|TRBJ1-2|few
TGTGCCAGCTGGACAATCTATGGCTACACCTTC
CASWTIYGYTF
>NA|TRBV30|TRBJ2-6|many
TGTGCCTGGACCCCCGGGACATTCGTCTCTGGGGCCAACGTCCTGACTTTC
CAWTPGTFVSGANVLTF
>TRBD1|TRBV2|TRBJ1-1|many
TGTGCCAGCAGTGTTGACAGGGGTATGAACACTGAAGCTTTCTTT
CASSVDRGMNTEAFF
>NA|TRBV11-3|TRBJ1-1|many
TGTGCCAGCAGCCAAAGCCAGGGCGGTTACACTGAAGCTTTCTTT
CASSQSQGGYTEAFF